The sequence of this TCR beta chain was determined in a study of T-cell memory formation after mild COVID-19. Study details: TCR clusters were largely donor specific.

TCRdb independently ran MiXCR on the 5' RACE reads; one entry per CDR3 protein. The sample carries some 300,000 distinct CDR3 sequences, approximately 19% recorded once. The sample consisted of PBMCs or a T cell subset sorted from them (not recorded which). The source is a man aged 18 to 30 who had mild COVID-19 (a few samples of this study predate the infection). Cell type and time point are not known.

CDR3 region: CASSGTSGGLNEQFF. The CDR3 DNA follows: TGTGCCAGCAGCGGGACTAGCGGGGGGCTCAATGAGCAGTTCTTC. The chain has TRBV7-9 and TRBJ2-1, with 15 nucleotides matching TRBD2. Looked up from germline, CDR1 is SEHNR and CDR2 is FQNEAQ (reference sequence). With 5 bases clipped from V and 6 bases from J, the junction kept 2 bases outside the gene matches. The CDR3 length is 15 residues.